The source of this T cell receptor (beta chain) is a study of shared clonotypes between healthy human individuals. Naive CD8 cells lacked CD45RO, underwent positive selection for CCR7 and left out terminally differentiated effector memory CD45RA+ cells. The CDR3 has 16 residues. V shed 6 bases and J 5 bases; nucleotides not matched to a gene: 15. Per the germline V gene, CDR1 is MDHEN and CDR2 is SYDVKM. Profiled with immunoSEQ multiplex PCR; TCRdb holds only in-frame clones, not every one. The table shows fewer than 850,000 clones, with about 96% occurring only once. The receptor was isolated from a man aged 30 to 39 in good health. The chain has TRBV28 and TRBJ1-2; 7 nucleotides line up with TRBD1. Sequencing was done on a sample of naive CD8+ T cells sorted from blood. The CDR3 protein is CASRTTTGTDVYGYTF. The CDR3 DNA follows: TGTGCCAGCAGAACCACCACCGGGACAGATGTTTATGGCTACACCTTC.